One and the same sample provided the 12 T cell receptor beta chains below, sequenced in a study of cytomegalovirus exposure and HLA in healthy donors. The PCR ran on 60 Vbeta and 13 Jbeta primers. Clones were read by immunoSEQ multiplex PCR, and TCRdb kept only the in-frame ones, dropping some. The sample lists some 130,000 clones, 75% to 90% occurring once. The specimen was PBMCs. Every receptor here comes from a woman in her forties or fifties in good health and CMV-seropositive.

This sequence joins TRBV15 and TRBJ2-1; D uncertain. The CDR3 has 13 residues. V was cut by 2 bases and J by 9 bases, with 11 bases left in between. CDR1 and CDR2 from the germline V gene are LNHNV and YYDKDF (reference sequence). CDR3 amino acids: CATSRPNSREQFF. The CDR3 bases are TGTGCCACCAGCAGACCTAATAGCCGTGAGCAGTTCTTC.

The V gene is TRBV18, the J gene TRBJ1-2, with 9 bases that match TRBD1. The germline V gene has CDR1 KGHSH and CDR2 LQKENI. This CDR3 region has 16 residues. Germline trimming cut 3 bases from V and 2 bases from J; bases unmatched to any gene: 7. The CDR3 nucleotides read TGTGCCAGCTCACCGCCCGGGACAGGGAGGAACTATGGCTACACCTTC. Its translation: CASSPPGTGRNYGYTF.

This clone was detected once. The chain has TRBV28 and TRBJ1-2; 9 positions match TRBD1. Looked up from germline, CDR1 is MDHEN and CDR2 is SYDVKM. The CDR3 consists of 16 residues. V trimming: 1 base; J trimming: 4 bases; junction bases outside the gene matches: 7. In DNA form, the CDR3 reads TGTGCCAGCAGTTTATTGGGACAGGGTGGCGGCTATGGCTACACCTTC. Amino acids: CASSLLGQGGGYGYTF.

This chain links TRBV28 with TRBJ2-5, with D tentatively TRBD2 (6 bases). The V end lost 10 bases, the J end lost 2 bases, and 23 bases lay between the germline ends. The CDR3 has 16 residues. Looked up from germline, CDR1 is MDHEN and CDR2 is SYDVKM. CDR3 sequence reads: CATLWGDEVGQETQYF. DNA of the CDR3: TGTGCCACCTTATGGGGGGATGAAGTGGGTCAAGAGACCCAGTACTTC.

This rearrangement joins TRBV7-8 to TRBJ1-2; TRBD1 agrees at 7 bases. This CDR3 contains 14 residues. In germline, CDR1 is SGHVS, CDR2 FQNEAQ. The V gene end was trimmed by 3 bases and the J gene end by 5 bases; junction bases not matched to a gene: 6. The CDR3 DNA reads TGTGCCAGCAGCTTGATACAGGGGAGTTATGGCTACACCTTC. It encodes CASSLIQGSYGYTF.

The chain has TRBV29-1 and TRBJ1-2, with D possibly matching TRBD1 (5 bases). V was cut by 2 bases and J by 6 bases, with 19 bases left in between. Looked up from germline, CDR1 is SQVTM and CDR2 is ANQGSEA. This CDR3 region has 15 residues. As DNA, the CDR3 is TGCAGCGTTGAAAAGGAGTTCGGGGGTTGGGATGGCTACACCTTC. This sequence encodes CSVEKEFGGWDGYTF.

This chain joins TRBV2 and TRBJ2-5, with D tentatively TRBD1 (6 bases). CDR3 length: 14 amino acids. In germline, CDR1 is SNHLY, CDR2 FYNNEI. V dropped 4 bases and J dropped 2 bases, with 11 bases sitting between them. CDR3 residues: CASSGTGQQETQYF. Here the CDR3 DNA reads TGTGCCAGCAGTGGTACAGGACAGCAAGAGACCCAGTACTTC.

This sequence joins TRBV6-5 and TRBJ2-1, with TRBD2 identical over 8 bases. Germline V CDR1 and CDR2: MNHEY, SVGAGI. CDR3 size: 15 residues. Trimming removed 6 bases from V and 9 bases from J; junction bases left unmatched: 13. For the CDR3, the DNA is TGTGCCAGCAGAATTACTAGCGGCACGGGGGGTGAGCAGTTCTTC. It specifies CASRITSGTGGEQFF.

This chain uses TRBV6-6 with TRBJ1-1; D gene ambiguous. The germline V gene has CDR1 MNHNY and CDR2 SVGAGI (reference sequence). Deletions cut 5 bases from V and 0 bases from J, with 10 bases between. The CDR3 extends over 14 amino acids. The CDR3 sequence: CASSTRGLNTEAFF. DNA for the CDR3: TGTGCCAGCAGTACCCGAGGCCTGAACACTGAAGCTTTCTTT.

The V and J genes are TRBV28 and TRBJ1-1; D gene uncertain. The CDR3 extends over 15 amino acids. CDR1 and CDR2 (germline): MDHEN, SYDVKM. V was trimmed by 8 bases and J by 0 bases, leaving 16 bases between them. CDR3 loop: CASSLPWALNTEAFF. The DNA for the CDR3 is TGTGCCAGCTCCCTCCCCTGGGCGTTGAACACTGAAGCTTTCTTT.

The chain links TRBV18 to TRBJ1-3; no clear D gene. Germline V gives CDR1 KGHSH, CDR2 LQKENI. Trimming stripped 0 bases from V and 2 bases from J, with 8 bases between. This CDR3 comprises 15 residues. CDR3 sequence reads: CASSPPLVAGNTIYF. The DNA for the CDR3 is TGTGCCAGCTCACCACCTTTAGTTGCTGGAAACACCATATATTTT. The whole variable domain, remainder taken from reference TRBV18 and TRBJ1-3, is NAGVMQNPRHLVRRRGQEARLRCSPMKGHSHVYWYRQLPEEGLKFMVYLQKENIIDESGMPKERFSAEFPKEGPSILRIQQVVRGDSAAYFCASSPPLVAGNTIYFGEGSWLTVV.

The chain uses TRBV10-2 and TRBJ2-4, with 8 bases aligning to TRBD2. The CDR3 loop spans 17 amino acids. Germline V lookup: CDR1 WSHSY, CDR2 SAAADI. J gave up 2 bases and V 4 bases, and 10 bases lay outside the gene matches. CDR3 amino acids: CASSGGSGSLTKNIQYF. The CDR3 bases are TGCGCCAGCAGTGGAGGGAGCGGGAGTTTGACCAAAAACATTCAGTACTTC.